This entry lists 30 T cell receptor beta chains sequenced from one sample in a study of T cell repertoires in cytomegalovirus infection. Antigen specificity for these receptors is unknown. TCRdb recomputed calls from the reads with MiXCR, one row per CDR3 protein. This sample has approximately 910,000 distinct CDR3 sequences, with roughly 30% found just once. The sequencing here drew on cultured CD8+ T cells from PBMCs, taken from culture after CMV antigen stimulation. The origin of the receptors is a human donor in good health (CMV status not recorded). Some clones in this sample may be carry-over from other donors' samples.

There are many counts of this clonotype. V and J are TRBV12-3 or TRBV12-4 and TRBJ2-2; 9 nucleotides line up with TRBD1. The V gene end was trimmed by 7 bases and the J gene end by 1 base; junction bases not matched to a gene: 7. The CDR3 is 16 amino acids. The CDR3 sequence is CASTPDRGQNTGELFF. DNA for the CDR3: TGTGCCAGCACCCCGGACAGGGGCCAGAACACCGGGGAGCTGTTTTTT.

Notes on this clonotype: The junction departs from germline at one end; a sequencing error may be responsible. The chain carries TRBV29-1 and TRBJ2-7; no definite D call. Looked up from germline, CDR1 is SQVTM and CDR2 is ANQGSEA. The CDR3 covers 12 residues. The CDR3 sequence: CSVEDGTTEQYF. The CDR3 DNA sequence: TGCAGCGTCGAAGACGGCACTACCGAGCAGTACTTC.

The CDR3 bases are TGTGCCAGTAGTATCCCGTCGGTATACAGGGTAACCGGGGAGCTGTTTTTT. As protein: CASSIPSVYRVTGELFF. This chain links TRBV19 with TRBJ2-2; TRBD1 might be the D (6 bases). Per the germline V gene, CDR1 is LNHDA and CDR2 is SQIVND (reference sequence). V was pared by 3 bases and J by 5 bases, with 19 bases between. There are 17 residues in the CDR3.

This clonotype was observed a handful of times. As DNA, the CDR3 is TGTGCTAGTGAGGGGTGGAATGAGCAGTTCTTC. Encoded protein: CASEGWNEQFF. The rearrangement uses TRBV12-5 and TRBJ2-1; D may be TRBD1 (5 bases). Germline V gene lookup returns CDR1 LGHNT and CDR2 FRNRAP. V was shortened by 7 bases and J by 7 bases, with 8 bases between the two germline ends. The CDR3 covers 11 residues.

The rearrangement joins TRBV9 to TRBJ1-1; D remains unclear. V lost 0 bases and J 0 bases, leaving 12 bases between the germline ends. The CDR3 contains 16 residues. The germline gives CDR1 SGDLS, CDR2 YYNGEE. The CDR3 DNA is TGTGCCAGCAGCGTAGTGGGGAAAGCTATGAACACTGAAGCTTTCTTT. Translation: CASSVVGKAMNTEAFF.

The J gene is TRBJ2-3, the V gene TRBV7-9, with D uncertain. Germline CDR1 SEHNR, CDR2 FQNEAQ (reference sequence). The CDR3 runs to 13 residues. Trimming shortened V by 6 bases and J by 6 bases, and 13 bases separated the two germline ends. This CDR3 reads CASRSIRRDTQYF. In DNA, the CDR3 is TGTGCCAGCAGATCTATTCGACGGGATACGCAGTATTTT.

There are many counts of this clonotype. The chain joins TRBV7-2 to TRBJ1-5, with D tentatively TRBD1 (6 bases). Deletions cut 1 base from V and 2 bases from J, with 9 bases between. Germline lookup yields CDR1 SGHTA and CDR2 FQGNSA. The CDR3 runs 15 residues. The CDR3 is CASSLEQGRNQPQHF. DNA for the CDR3: TGTGCCAGCAGCTTAGAACAGGGCCGCAATCAGCCCCAGCATTTT. Looking up the rest from reference TRBV7-2 and TRBJ1-5 gives the full variable domain: GAGVSQSPSNKVTEKGKDVELRCDPISGHTALYWYRQSLGQGLEFLIYFQGNSAPDKSGLPSDRFSAERTGGSVSTLTIQRTQQEDSAVYLCASSLEQGRNQPQHFGDGTRLSIL.

About this clonotype itself: This could be a read error, since a much larger clone is one nucleotide away. The chain employs TRBV12-3 or TRBV12-4 and TRBJ2-2; 12 positions agree with TRBD1. The CDR3 contains 15 residues. In DNA, the CDR3 is TGTGTCGTCCAACCGGGACAGGGGGCCGCCGGGGAGCTGTTTTTT. Translating it yields CVVQPGQGAAGELFF.

The J gene is TRBJ1-1, the V gene TRBV7-9, with 7 bases aligning to TRBD1. Germline CDR1 SEHNR, CDR2 FQNEAQ (reference sequence). The CDR3 is 15 amino acids. V shed 6 bases, J shed 5 bases, and the junction held 12 bases outside the gene matches. The CDR3 is CASSSLQGGGTEAFF. The CDR3 DNA reads as TGTGCCAGCAGTTCTCTGCAGGGGGGCGGGACTGAAGCTTTCTTT.

The genes are TRBV7-6 and TRBJ2-7, with 8 bases fitting TRBD2. Trimming cost V 0 bases and J 5 bases; bases outside gene matches: 9. The CDR3 is 16 residues long. CDR1 is SGHVS, CDR2 FNYEAQ, per germline. The CDR3 coding sequence is TGTGCCAGCAGCTTAGCCGGGCCCGGGGGGGGCGACGAGCAGTACTTC. Encoded protein: CASSLAGPGGGDEQYF.

Points on this clonotype: A single base separates this from a much larger clone, so it may be a read error. CDR3 region: CASSLSIAGDQETQYF. The DNA of the CDR3 is TGTGCCAGCAGCTTGAGTATAGCGGGGGACCAAGAGACCCAGTACTTC. The J gene is TRBJ2-5, the V gene TRBV7-2; 9 positions match TRBD2. V lost 3 bases and J lost 0; bases outside the gene matches: 5. The CDR3 contains 16 residues. Looked up from germline, CDR1 is SGHTA and CDR2 is FQGNSA.

This sequence joins TRBV7-9 and TRBJ2-7; D is perhaps TRBD1 or TRBD2 (5 bases each). CDR3 size: 14 residues. Trimming left V 8 bases short and J 3 bases short, with 17 bases between. Germline CDR1 SEHNR, CDR2 FQNEAQ (reference sequence). The CDR3 DNA sequence: TGTGCCAGCCCCTGCCGGGACGGAGACTACGAGCAGTACGTC. Amino acids: CASPCRDGDYEQYV.

This chain connects TRBV6-6 to TRBJ2-7; maybe TRBD2 (5 bases). Germline values: CDR1 MNHNY, CDR2 SVGAGI (reference sequence). V was shortened by 6 bases and J by 5 bases, with 14 bases between the two germline ends. This CDR3 is built from 13 residues. The CDR3 is CASSAGLWNEQYV. In DNA form, the CDR3 reads TGTGCCAGCAGCGCGGGCCTATGGAACGAGCAGTACGTC.

The V gene is TRBV27, the J gene TRBJ2-3; D call uncertain. Germline V gene data show CDR1 as MNHEY and CDR2 as SMNVEV (reference sequence). V lost 8 bases, J lost 3 bases, and 18 bases lay in between. This CDR3 spans 15 amino acids. In DNA, the CDR3 is TGTGCCAGCGGACCTTTGATAGGGCCAACAGATACGCAGTATTTT. Translating gives CASGPLIGPTDTQYF.

This chain joins TRBV5-6 and TRBJ1-1; the match to TRBD1 covers 10 bases. After removal of 4 bases from V and 4 bases from J, the junction contained 10 bases not matched to a gene. Germline V gene sequence: CDR1 SGHDT, CDR2 YYEEEE. This CDR3 is 16 amino acids long. The CDR3 region has the DNA TGTGCCAGCAGCCCGCCCCGACAGGGGGCTTTCACTGAAGCTTTCTTT. Protein: CASSPPRQGAFTEAFF.

The chain joins TRBV7-2 to TRBJ1-1, with D possibly being TRBD1 (6 bases). The V and J ends lost 2 bases and 1 base respectively, with 11 bases between them. The CDR3 extends over 15 amino acids. Per germline, CDR1 SGHTA and CDR2 FQGNSA. CDR3 residues: CASSLRRGTNTEAFF. CDR3 sequence (DNA): TGTGCCAGCAGCTTAAGGAGGGGGACGAACACTGAAGCTTTCTTT. The full variable domain, its missing parts supplied by reference TRBV7-2 and TRBJ1-1, is GAGVSQSPSNKVTEKGKDVELRCDPISGHTALYWYRQSLGQGLEFLIYFQGNSAPDKSGLPSDRFSAERTGGSVSTLTIQRTQQEDSAVYLCASSLRRGTNTEAFFGQGTRLTVV.

The rearrangement joins TRBV7-6 to TRBJ1-1; possible D gene TRBD1, 5 bases. Germline V gene data show CDR1 as SGHVS and CDR2 as FNYEAQ. The CDR3 is 17 amino acids. V was pared by 7 bases and J by 0 bases, with 21 bases between. The DNA for the CDR3 is TGTGCCAGCACCATGAGGGGTCTGTCGGGCGTGAACACTGAAGCTTTCTTT. The encoded protein is CASTMRGLSGVNTEAFF.

V usage is TRBV12-3 or TRBV12-4 and J usage is TRBJ1-2; D remains ambiguous. This CDR3 contains 13 residues. With 2 bases removed from V and 8 bases from J, the gap between germline ends came to 12 bases. Here the CDR3 DNA reads TGTGCCAGCAGTTTAACTCCTACGGAGGGCTACACCTTC. This gives the protein CASSLTPTEGYTF.

This clonotype was seen a few times. The J gene is TRBJ2-2, the V gene TRBV12-3 or TRBV12-4, with 7 nucleotides matching TRBD2. V lost 5 bases to trimming and J lost 5 bases; unmatched junction nucleotides: 11. There are 16 residues in the CDR3. The chain's CDR3 is CASSPSSLARTGELFF. CDR3 in DNA: TGTGCCAGCAGTCCTAGTTCACTAGCGAGGACCGGGGAGCTGTTTTTT.

This sequence joins TRBV12-3 or TRBV12-4 and TRBJ2-3; the match to TRBD2 covers 7 bases. The V and J ends lost 7 bases and 4 bases, in that order; junction bases with no gene match: 8. The CDR3 runs 14 residues. The CDR3 bases are TGTGCCAGCACCCAGCGGGGAGGTTCAGATACGCAGTATTTT. Translating gives CASTQRGGSDTQYF.

Only a few counts were recorded for this clonotype. This chain connects TRBV7-9 to TRBJ2-5; 7 bases agree with TRBD1. Germline V gives CDR1 SEHNR, CDR2 FQNEAQ (reference sequence). With 3 bases clipped from V and 5 bases from J, the junction kept 9 bases outside the gene matches. CDR3 length equals 15 residues. The chain's CDR3 is CASSFVGPQGETQYF. As DNA, the CDR3 is TGTGCCAGCAGCTTTGTGGGACCACAGGGGGAGACCCAGTACTTC.

This clonotype was observed at least ten times. This chain links TRBV6-1 with TRBJ1-2; a weak D match, TRBD1 (5 bases). Trimming shortened V by 6 bases and J by 0 bases, and 11 bases separated the two germline ends. Germline V CDR1 and CDR2: MNHNS, SASEGT. This CDR3 is 14 amino acids long. The CDR3 reads CASRPGPANYGYTF. The CDR3 DNA sequence: TGTGCCAGCAGGCCAGGGCCTGCTAACTATGGCTACACCTTC.

Ten or more counts support this clonotype. This chain links TRBV7-8 with TRBJ1-2; tentatively, D is TRBD1 (5 bases). Trimming shortened V by 4 bases and J by 2 bases, and 14 bases separated the two germline ends. CDR3 size: 15 residues. Germline CDR1 and CDR2: SGHVS and FQNEAQ. This chain's CDR3 is CASSSHRGANYGYTF. Written as DNA, the CDR3 is TGTGCCAGCAGCTCGCACCGAGGGGCAAACTATGGCTACACCTTC.

The chain uses TRBV25-1 and TRBJ1-6; no firm D call. Germline loops: CDR1 MGHDK, CDR2 SYGVNS. The CDR3 totals 15 residues. V gave up 4 bases and J gave up 6 bases, with 13 bases separating them. The CDR3 loop is CASSAGTFSNSPLHF. CDR3 in DNA: TGTGCCAGCAGTGCGGGCACTTTCTCTAATTCACCCCTCCACTTT.

This clonotype was seen a few times. The chain couples TRBV4-2 to TRBJ2-3, with D possibly being TRBD2 (7 bases). Germline loops: CDR1 LGHNA, CDR2 YNFKEQ. The CDR3 is made up of 17 amino acids. V lost 0 bases and J lost 3, with 16 bases in between. The CDR3 protein is CASSQDFEGGPTDTQYF. The CDR3 nucleotides read TGTGCCAGCAGCCAAGATTTTGAGGGGGGGCCGACAGATACGCAGTATTTT.

The V gene is TRBV29-1, the J gene TRBJ2-1; a possible D gene is TRBD2 (6 bases). Germline CDR1 reads SQVTM; CDR2 reads ANQGSEA. The CDR3 extends over 15 amino acids. V lost 7 bases and J lost 7, with 23 bases in between. The CDR3 reads CSALGGTSSENEQFF. The CDR3 coding sequence is TGCAGCGCCCTCGGGGGTACATCCTCGGAGAATGAGCAGTTCTTC.

V is TRBV5-6 and J is TRBJ2-5; TRBD1 might be the D (5 bases). Trimming stripped 1 base from V and 1 base from J, with 17 bases between. Per the germline V gene, CDR1 is SGHDT and CDR2 is YYEEEE. The CDR3 runs to 17 residues. The CDR3 DNA reads as TGTGCCAGCAGCTTGCACAACTGGGGCCTGCTCCAAGAGACCCAGTACTTC. Its translation is CASSLHNWGLLQETQYF.

This clonotype turned up a few times. The chain joins TRBV12-3 or TRBV12-4 to TRBJ2-7; a possible D gene is TRBD2 (6 bases). The CDR3 totals 13 residues. V was cut by 6 bases and J by 6 bases, with 15 bases left in between. The chain's CDR3 is CASSPEGKPEQYF. The CDR3 DNA follows: TGTGCCAGCAGCCCGGAGGGGAAACCCGAGCAGTACTTC.

The rearrangement links TRBV10-3 to TRBJ2-3, with a tentative D call TRBD1 (6 bases). Germline V gene sequence: CDR1 ENHRY, CDR2 SYGVKD. CDR3 size: 14 residues. With 7 bases removed from V and 0 bases from J, the gap between germline ends came to 11 bases. CDR3 amino acids: CAITSGHSTDTQYF. The CDR3, as DNA: TGTGCCATCACATCGGGACACAGCACAGATACGCAGTATTTT.

This clonotype has just a few counts. The V and J genes are TRBV28 and TRBJ2-1; 8 bases fit TRBD1. Trimming took 5 bases from V and 0 from J; bases not matched to a gene: 6. CDR1 and CDR2 from the germline V gene are MDHEN and SYDVKM. The CDR3 has 16 amino acids. The CDR3 nucleotides are TGTGCCAGCAGTACCCGGACAGGGCCCTCCTACAATGAGCAGTTCTTC. Translation gives CASSTRTGPSYNEQFF.